Shown below are 16 T cell receptor beta chains from a single sample sequenced in a study of cytomegalovirus exposure and HLA in healthy donors. This PCR relied on a set of 60 Vbeta primers and 13 Jbeta primers. Some clones are missing from TCRdb's copy, which holds only in-frame ones; the method was immunoSEQ multiplex PCR. The sample has 30,000 to 45,000 clones, roughly 50% seen once. What was sequenced was PBMCs. The receptors derive from a woman in her thirties or forties in good health and CMV-seropositive.

Turning to this clone: At the DNA level, this CDR3 is encoded by other sequences in the same sample as well. The CDR3 nucleotides read TGTGCCACCAGCACTCGGGGGGGCGGGGAGACCCAGTACTTC. Its protein is CATSTRGGGETQYF. The V call is TRBV15, the J call TRBJ2-5, with 8 positions matching TRBD2. With V trimmed by 4 bases and J by 5 bases, 6 bases remained unmatched. Germline assignment: CDR1 LNHNV and CDR2 YYDKDF (reference sequence). The CDR3 has 14 amino acids.

The gene calls are TRBV27 and TRBJ1-6; D may be TRBD1 (5 bases). Germline CDR1 is MNHEY and CDR2 is SMNVEV (reference sequence). V shed 3 bases and J shed 6 bases, with 9 bases lying between them. The CDR3 spans 14 residues. CDR3 sequence: CASSLAGSNSPLHF. Here the CDR3 DNA reads TGTGCCAGCAGTTTGGCAGGGTCTAATTCACCCCTCCACTTT.

The chain has TRBV10-2 and TRBJ1-5, with D tentatively TRBD1 (5 bases). Germline V gene sequence: CDR1 WSHSY, CDR2 SAAADI. The CDR3 has 15 residues. V lost 0 bases, J lost 4 bases, and 10 bases lay in between. In nucleotides, the CDR3 is TGCGCCAGCAGTGAGTCGTCAGGGCCTAATCAGCCCCAGCATTTT. It yields the protein CASSESSGPNQPQHF.

This chain uses TRBV5-1 with TRBJ1-4, with D unresolved. Deletions cut 1 base from V and 7 bases from J, with 14 bases between. The CDR3 extends over 15 amino acids. Germline CDR1 is SGHRS and CDR2 is YFSETQ. In DNA form, the CDR3 reads TGCGCCAGCAGCTTGTCGTCCTCTCGGGGTGAAAAACTGTTTTTT. Its protein product is CASSLSSSRGEKLFF.

This chain uses TRBV6-1 with TRBJ1-1; the match to TRBD1 covers 9 bases. Germline V gene data show CDR1 as MNHNS and CDR2 as SASEGT. With 4 bases clipped from V and 3 bases from J, the junction kept 3 bases outside the gene matches. The CDR3 length is 14 residues. CDR3 in DNA: TGTGCCAGCAGTGGACAGGGGGGGGACACTGAAGCTTTCTTT. Translating gives CASSGQGGDTEAFF.

This clone showed up just once. This sequence joins TRBV5-4 and TRBJ2-7; D may be TRBD2 (5 bases). V gave up 0 bases and J gave up 9 bases, with 16 bases separating them. This CDR3 spans 14 amino acids. Per the germline V gene, CDR1 is SGHNT and CDR2 is YYREEE (reference sequence). The CDR3 protein is CASSLGGGAEGQYF. DNA for the CDR3: TGTGCCAGCAGCTTGGGGGGTGGAGCTGAGGGGCAGTACTTC.

The J gene is TRBJ1-2, the V gene TRBV7-2, with D possibly being TRBD1 (6 bases). This CDR3 region has 17 residues. Per germline, CDR1 SGHTA and CDR2 FQGNSA. Trimming shortened V by 2 bases and J by 4 bases, and 20 bases separated the two germline ends. The CDR3 DNA sequence: TGTGCCAGCAGCTTATCCAGCTACAGGGCCCCCGCCTATGGCTACACCTTC. This gives the protein CASSLSSYRAPAYGYTF.

J is TRBJ1-1 and V is TRBV28; 9 nucleotides match TRBD1. J was trimmed by 7 bases and V by 1 base; bases with no gene match: 4. Germline values: CDR1 MDHEN, CDR2 SYDVKM. The CDR3 runs to 14 residues. The CDR3 region is CASSLLGDRVEAFF. The CDR3 region has the DNA TGTGCCAGCAGTTTATTAGGGGACAGGGTTGAAGCTTTCTTT.

The chain is built from TRBV2 and TRBJ2-5; tentative D call: TRBD2 (5 bases). Between the trimmed V and J ends, which lost 6 bases and 5 bases, there was a span of 7 bases. The CDR3 runs to 11 residues. CDR1 and CDR2 from the germline V gene are SNHLY and FYNNEI. CDR3 in DNA: TGTGCCAGCAGACTAGGGGAGACCCAGTACTTC. Translation: CASRLGETQYF.

This clone was seen a handful of times. The rearrangement joins TRBV7-8 to TRBJ2-1; D ambiguous. The CDR3 totals 13 residues. Germline values: CDR1 SGHVS, CDR2 FQNEAQ. Trimming removed 1 base from V and 8 bases from J, with 9 bases in between. The CDR3 DNA sequence: TGTGCCAGCAGCTTAGATCGCGGCGATGAGCAGTTCTTC. Amino acid sequence: CASSLDRGDEQFF.

This rearrangement joins TRBV18 to TRBJ2-7, with 8 bases matching TRBD2. The CDR3 consists of 14 residues. The V and J ends lost 6 bases and 1 base, in that order; junction bases with no gene match: 5. Germline CDR1 reads KGHSH; CDR2 reads LQKENI. The chain's CDR3 is CASSVGLVSYEQYF. As DNA, the CDR3 is TGTGCCAGCTCGGTGGGACTAGTTTCCTACGAGCAGTACTTC. Based on the CDR3 plus reference TRBV18 and TRBJ2-7, the full variable domain is NAGVMQNPRHLVRRRGQEARLRCSPMKGHSHVYWYRQLPEEGLKFMVYLQKENIIDESGMPKERFSAEFPKEGPSILRIQQVVRGDSAAYFCASSVGLVSYEQYFGPGTRLTVT.

The chain carries TRBV2 and TRBJ2-5, with D uncertain. This CDR3 spans 12 amino acids. CDR1 and CDR2 (germline): SNHLY, FYNNEI. V was shortened by 4 bases and J by 2 bases, with 5 bases between the two germline ends. CDR3 amino acids: CASSAIQETQYF. DNA of the CDR3: TGTGCCAGCAGTGCCATTCAAGAGACCCAGTACTTC.

CDR3 nucleotides: TGTGCCAGCAGCTTAGTTACCGGGGAGACCCAGTACTTC. It encodes CASSLVTGETQYF. This rearrangement joins TRBV7-2 to TRBJ2-5; D gene ambiguous. V lost 1 base and J lost 5, with 8 bases in between. The CDR3 is 13 residues long. In germline, CDR1 is SGHTA, CDR2 FQGNSA. Complete variable domain (other parts from reference TRBV7-2 and TRBJ2-5): GAGVSQSPSNKVTEKGKDVELRCDPISGHTALYWYRQSLGQGLEFLIYFQGNSAPDKSGLPSDRFSAERTGGSVSTLTIQRTQQEDSAVYLCASSLVTGETQYFGPGTRLLVL.

V usage is TRBV5-1 and J usage is TRBJ1-2; 8 nucleotides match TRBD1. Germline loops: CDR1 SGHRS, CDR2 YFSETQ. The V gene end was trimmed by 2 bases and the J gene end by 8 bases; junction bases not matched to a gene: 8. CDR3 length: 14 residues. CDR3 sequence: CASSLTGGKDGYTF. The DNA of the CDR3 is TGCGCCAGCAGCTTAACAGGGGGGAAGGACGGCTACACCTTC. Full variable domain (missing parts from reference TRBV5-1 and TRBJ1-2): KAGVTQTPRYLIKTRGQQVTLSCSPISGHRSVSWYQQTPGQGLQFLFEYFSETQRNKGNFPGRFSGRQFSNSRSEMNVSTLELGDSALYLCASSLTGGKDGYTFGSGTRLTVV.

A few counts support this clone. This chain joins TRBV30 and TRBJ2-5, with D perhaps matching TRBD2 (5 bases). The J call could be wrong; TRBJ2-7 is a better fit for the DNA end. The CDR3 has 11 residues. Germline V gene sequence: CDR1 GTSNPN, CDR2 SVGIG (reference sequence). The CDR3 sequence is CAWSWGDEQYF. In DNA, the CDR3 is TGTGCCTGGAGTTGGGGAGACGAGCAGTACTTC.

This chain links TRBV5-1 with TRBJ2-7; 8 bases agree with TRBD1. The V gene's germline CDR1 is SGHRS and CDR2 YFSETQ. The V and J ends lost 0 bases and 7 bases, in that order; junction bases with no gene match: 6. The length of the CDR3 is 14 residues. The CDR3 is CASSLDRGKEEQYF. CDR3 in DNA: TGCGCCAGCAGCTTGGACAGGGGGAAGGAGGAGCAGTACTTC.